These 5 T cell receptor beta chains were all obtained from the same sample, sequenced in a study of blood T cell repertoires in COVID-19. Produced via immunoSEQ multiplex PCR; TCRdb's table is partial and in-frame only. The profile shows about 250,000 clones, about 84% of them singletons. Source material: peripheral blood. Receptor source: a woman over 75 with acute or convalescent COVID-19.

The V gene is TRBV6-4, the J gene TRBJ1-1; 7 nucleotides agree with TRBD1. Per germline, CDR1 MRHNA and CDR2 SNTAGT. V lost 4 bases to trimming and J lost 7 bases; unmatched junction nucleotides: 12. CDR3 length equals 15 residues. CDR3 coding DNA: TGTGCCAGCAGTGTCGACAGGGAACGATCCCGTGAAGCTTTCTTT. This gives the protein CASSVDRERSREAFF.

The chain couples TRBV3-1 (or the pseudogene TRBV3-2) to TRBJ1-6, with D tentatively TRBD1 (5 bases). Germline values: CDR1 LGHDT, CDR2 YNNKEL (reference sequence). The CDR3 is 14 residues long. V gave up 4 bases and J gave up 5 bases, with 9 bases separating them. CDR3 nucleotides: TGTGCCAGCAGCCCGGGACTAGATAATTCACCCCTCCACTTT. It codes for CASSPGLDNSPLHF.

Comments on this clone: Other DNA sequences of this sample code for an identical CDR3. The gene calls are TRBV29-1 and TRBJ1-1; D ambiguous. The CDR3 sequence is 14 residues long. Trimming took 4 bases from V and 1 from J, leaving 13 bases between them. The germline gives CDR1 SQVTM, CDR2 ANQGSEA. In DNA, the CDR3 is TGCAGCGTTGTAGCGGCACCCGCGAACACTGAAGCTTTCTTT. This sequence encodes CSVVAAPANTEAFF. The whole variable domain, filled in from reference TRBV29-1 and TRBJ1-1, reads SAVISQKPSRDICQRGTSLTIQCQVDSQVTMMFWYRQQPGQSLTLIATANQGSEATYESGFVIDKFPISRPNLTFSTLTVSNMSPEDSSIYLCSVVAAPANTEAFFGQGTRLTVV.

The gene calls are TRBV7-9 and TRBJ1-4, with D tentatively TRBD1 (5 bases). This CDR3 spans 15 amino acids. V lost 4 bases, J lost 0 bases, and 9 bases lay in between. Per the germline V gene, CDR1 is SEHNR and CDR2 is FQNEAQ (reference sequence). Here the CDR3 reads CASSYGQATNEKLFF. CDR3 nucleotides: TGTGCCAGCAGCTACGGACAAGCAACTAATGAAAAACTGTTTTTT.

The CDR3 loop reads CASSLVSGLAYTGELFF. The CDR3 DNA is TGCGCCAGCAGCTTGGTTTCAGGACTAGCGTACACCGGGGAGCTGTTTTTT. The chain joins TRBV5-1 to TRBJ2-2; 9 bases are a match to TRBD2. Trimming cost V 0 bases and J 3 bases; bases outside gene matches: 6. CDR1 is SGHRS and CDR2 is YFSETQ in the germline V gene. This CDR3 has 17 amino acids. The full variable domain, in which reference TRBV5-1 and TRBJ2-2 provide the parts outside the CDR3, is KAGVTQTPRYLIKTRGQQVTLSCSPISGHRSVSWYQQTPGQGLQFLFEYFSETQRNKGNFPGRFSGRQFSNSRSEMNVSTLELGDSALYLCASSLVSGLAYTGELFFGEGSRLTVL.